The clone carrying this T cell receptor (beta chain) was counted between two and nine times. No antigen is known for it. TCRdb passed the 5' RACE reads through MiXCR, listing each CDR3 protein once. The sample carries 400,000 to 600,000 distinct CDR3 sequences, around 24% recorded once. The sample belongs to a study of identical twins. Whole-study results and caveats: In cord blood, abundant beta clonotypes had fewer insertions; memory showed no trend.

The CDR3 is made up of 16 amino acids. V trimming: 5 bases; J trimming: 3 bases; junction bases outside the gene matches: 4. The germline gives CDR1 SNHLY, CDR2 FYNNEI. The data also belong to a second study, concerning yellow fever vaccine responses in identical twins.

The chain links TRBV2 to TRBJ2-2, with 12 bases identical to TRBD2. Input material: CD4+ T cells sorted from blood. This sequence was found in a woman between 18 and 30 years old in good health. This chain's CDR3 is CASSKLAGGYTGELFF. The DNA of the CDR3 is TGTGCCAGCAGTAAACTAGCGGGGGGATACACCGGGGAGCTGTTTTTT.